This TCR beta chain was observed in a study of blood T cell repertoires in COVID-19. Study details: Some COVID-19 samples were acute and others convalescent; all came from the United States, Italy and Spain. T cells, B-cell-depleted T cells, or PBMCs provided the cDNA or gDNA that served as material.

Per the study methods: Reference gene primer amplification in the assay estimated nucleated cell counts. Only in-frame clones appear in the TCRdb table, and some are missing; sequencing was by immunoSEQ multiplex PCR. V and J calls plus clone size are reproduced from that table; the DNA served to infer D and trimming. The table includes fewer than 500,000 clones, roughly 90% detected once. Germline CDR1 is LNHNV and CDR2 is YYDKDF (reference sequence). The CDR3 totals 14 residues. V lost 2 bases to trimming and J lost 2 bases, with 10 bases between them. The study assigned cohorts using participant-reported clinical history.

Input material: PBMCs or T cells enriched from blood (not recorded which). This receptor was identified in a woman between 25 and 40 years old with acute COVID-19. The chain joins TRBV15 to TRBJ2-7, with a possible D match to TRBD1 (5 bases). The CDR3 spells CATSRTQGPYEQYF. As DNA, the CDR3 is TGTGCCACCAGCAGAACGCAGGGTCCCTACGAGCAGTACTTC.